The rows below give T cell receptor beta chains drawn from one sample of a study of control samples from healthy donors and cancer patients. Libraries were prepared by immunoSEQ multiplex PCR; TCRdb keeps only in-frame clonotypes and omits some of them. The sample records approximately 41,000 clones, roughly 94% being singletons. The sequencing input was blood. These receptors all stem from a man aged 55 to 70 in good health. The CDR3 runs from the conserved cysteine through the conserved F or W. Each record gives: CDR3 protein, CDR3 DNA, J gene, D gene, V gene, clone size. A D gene is named only where the DNA matches it firmly. Size is stated for part of the rows, as once, few or many counts, or as a class when the clone is expanded.

CDR3aa: CASSWYRLGELFF
CDR3nt: TGTGCCAGCAGCTGGTACAGGTTGGGGGAGCTGTTTTTT
j_gene: TRBJ2-2
d_gene: NA
v_gene: TRBV11-2
abundance: NA

CDR3aa: CASSLSTGPDTQYF
CDR3nt: TGTGCCAGCAGCTTGTCGACAGGGCCAGATACGCAGTATTTT
j_gene: TRBJ2-3
d_gene: TRBD1
v_gene: TRBV11-1
abundance: NA

CDR3aa: CAWTLNTEAFF
CDR3nt: TGTGCCTGGACCCTGAACACTGAAGCTTTCTTT
j_gene: TRBJ1-1
d_gene: NA
v_gene: TRBV30
abundance: NA

CDR3aa: CASSNANTGELFF
CDR3nt: TGTGCCAGCAGTAACGCGAACACCGGGGAGCTGTTTTTT
j_gene: TRBJ2-2
d_gene: NA
v_gene: TRBV6-4
abundance: NA

CDR3aa: CASSLLGTDTQYF
CDR3nt: TGTGCCAGCAGCTTGTTAGGCACAGATACGCAGTATTTT
j_gene: TRBJ2-3
d_gene: NA
v_gene: TRBV9
abundance: NA

CDR3aa: CASSYSRRSYNSPLHF
CDR3nt: TGTGCCAGCAGTTACTCCCGGCGCTCCTATAATTCACCCCTCCACTTT
j_gene: TRBJ1-6
d_gene: NA
v_gene: TRBV6-5
abundance: NA

CDR3aa: CASSSQTGYNEQFF
CDR3nt: TGTGCCAGCAGTTCTCAGACAGGATACAATGAGCAGTTCTTC
j_gene: TRBJ2-1
d_gene: NA
v_gene: TRBV25-1
abundance: NA

CDR3aa: CAISVGQEDNSPLHF
CDR3nt: TGTGCCATCAGTGTCGGGCAGGAAGATAATTCACCCCTCCACTTT
j_gene: TRBJ1-6
d_gene: NA
v_gene: TRBV10-3
abundance: NA

CDR3aa: CASSFTGNSGANVLTF
CDR3nt: TGTGCCAGCAGCTTTACCGGGAACTCTGGGGCCAACGTCCTGACTTTC
j_gene: TRBJ2-6
d_gene: NA
v_gene: TRBV7-9
abundance: NA

CDR3aa: CASSFRVSGDGYTF
CDR3nt: TGTGCCAGCAGCTTCAGGGTCAGTGGGGATGGCTACACCTTC
j_gene: TRBJ1-2
d_gene: NA
v_gene: TRBV5-8
abundance: once

CDR3aa: CASSSRTGSRTDTQYF
CDR3nt: TGTGCCAGCAGCTCCCGAACAGGGAGTCGGACAGATACGCAGTATTTT
j_gene: TRBJ2-3
d_gene: NA
v_gene: TRBV3-1/TRBV3-2
abundance: NA

CDR3aa: CASTLGAGVTNTEAFF
CDR3nt: TGTGCCAGCACCTTAGGGGCGGGGGTTACGAACACTGAAGCTTTCTTT
j_gene: TRBJ1-1
d_gene: NA
v_gene: TRBV7-9
abundance: NA

CDR3aa: CASSLLGQALADTQYF
CDR3nt: TGTGCCAGCAGTTTATTGGGCCAGGCTTTGGCAGATACGCAGTATTTT
j_gene: TRBJ2-3
d_gene: NA
v_gene: TRBV28
abundance: NA

CDR3aa: CASRDTSGSTDTQYF
CDR3nt: TGTGCCAGCAGGGATACTAGCGGGAGTACAGATACGCAGTATTTT
j_gene: TRBJ2-3
d_gene: TRBD2
v_gene: TRBV3-1/TRBV3-2
abundance: NA

CDR3aa: CASSFEARGTTEAFF
CDR3nt: TGTGCCAGCAGCTTTGAGGCCAGGGGGACCACTGAAGCTTTCTTT
j_gene: TRBJ1-1
d_gene: TRBD1
v_gene: TRBV5-8
abundance: NA

CDR3aa: CASRGDLNIQYF
CDR3nt: TGTGCCAGCAGAGGGGACCTAAACATTCAGTACTTC
j_gene: TRBJ2-4
d_gene: NA
v_gene: TRBV3-1/TRBV3-2
abundance: NA

CDR3aa: CASSLVPSGNTEAFF
CDR3nt: TGTGCCAGCAGCTTGGTACCGTCCGGGAACACTGAAGCTTTCTTT
j_gene: TRBJ1-1
d_gene: NA
v_gene: TRBV5-4
abundance: NA

CDR3aa: CSASQGRGRKETQYF
CDR3nt: TGCAGTGCTAGTCAGGGACGAGGGCGGAAAGAGACCCAGTACTTC
j_gene: TRBJ2-5
d_gene: NA
v_gene: TRBV20-1
abundance: NA

CDR3aa: CASSSLQGRTGELFF
CDR3nt: TGTGCCAGTAGTAGTTTGCAGGGCCGTACCGGGGAGCTGTTTTTT
j_gene: TRBJ2-2
d_gene: NA
v_gene: TRBV19
abundance: NA

CDR3aa: CASRRQGEYNSPLHF
CDR3nt: TGCGCCAGCAGAAGACAGGGGGAATATAATTCACCCCTCCACTTT
j_gene: TRBJ1-6
d_gene: TRBD1
v_gene: TRBV5-1
abundance: NA

CDR3aa: CASSYSRRGSHQPQHF
CDR3nt: TGTGCCAGCAGTTACTCCCGCAGGGGGTCTCATCAGCCCCAGCATTTT
j_gene: TRBJ1-5
d_gene: TRBD1
v_gene: TRBV6-2/TRBV6-3
abundance: NA

CDR3aa: CASNAGQSEKLFF
CDR3nt: TGTGCCAGTAACGCGGGACAAAGTGAAAAACTGTTTTTT
j_gene: TRBJ1-4
d_gene: NA
v_gene: TRBV19
abundance: NA

CDR3aa: CASSSRRRDTEAFF
CDR3nt: TGTGCCAGCAGCTCGAGAAGACGGGACACTGAAGCTTTCTTT
j_gene: TRBJ1-1
d_gene: NA
v_gene: TRBV11-2
abundance: once

CDR3aa: CATSVGGQQPQHF
CDR3nt: TGTGCCACCAGTGTTGGCGGCCAACAGCCCCAGCATTTT
j_gene: TRBJ1-5
d_gene: NA
v_gene: TRBV24-1
abundance: NA

CDR3aa: CASSLRTSGYTQYF
CDR3nt: TGTGCCAGCAGCCTTCGGACTAGCGGATATACGCAGTATTTT
j_gene: TRBJ2-3
d_gene: TRBD2
v_gene: TRBV3-1/TRBV3-2
abundance: NA

CDR3aa: CASSPVEGNIQYF
CDR3nt: TGTGCCAGCAGTCCAGTTGAGGGAAACATTCAGTACTTC
j_gene: TRBJ2-4
d_gene: NA
v_gene: TRBV6-4
abundance: NA

CDR3aa: CATSDLRGGTEVVEQFF
CDR3nt: TGTGCCACCAGTGATTTGCGAGGGGGGACAGAAGTGGTGGAGCAGTTCTTC
j_gene: TRBJ2-1
d_gene: NA
v_gene: TRBV24-1
abundance: NA

CDR3aa: CASSKAQGQGVNEQYF
CDR3nt: TGTGCCAGCAGCAAAGCGCAGGGACAGGGTGTCAACGAGCAGTACTTC
j_gene: TRBJ2-7
d_gene: NA
v_gene: TRBV21-1
abundance: NA

CDR3aa: CAWSGTSGWYEQYF
CDR3nt: TGTGCCTGGAGCGGGACTAGCGGGTGGTACGAGCAGTACTTC
j_gene: TRBJ2-7
d_gene: TRBD2
v_gene: TRBV30
abundance: once

CDR3aa: CSASQQGRYGYTF
CDR3nt: TGCAGTGCTAGTCAGCAGGGTAGATATGGCTACACCTTC
j_gene: TRBJ1-2
d_gene: NA
v_gene: TRBV20-1
abundance: NA

CDR3aa: CASSLSPDSRDTQYF
CDR3nt: TGTGCCAGCAGCTTAAGTCCGGACAGCCGAGACACCCAGTACTTC
j_gene: TRBJ2-5
d_gene: NA
v_gene: TRBV11-2
abundance: NA

CDR3aa: CATSDRRGANTEAFF
CDR3nt: TGTGCCACCAGTGACCGCCGTGGAGCAAACACTGAAGCTTTCTTT
j_gene: TRBJ1-1
d_gene: NA
v_gene: TRBV24-1
abundance: NA

CDR3aa: CSARQGSSYNEQFF
CDR3nt: TGCAGCGCCCGACAGGGAAGCTCCTACAATGAGCAGTTCTTC
j_gene: TRBJ2-1
d_gene: TRBD1
v_gene: TRBV29-1
abundance: NA

CDR3aa: CASTRQGPLNTEAFF
CDR3nt: TGTGCCAGCACCCGACAGGGGCCCTTGAACACTGAAGCTTTCTTT
j_gene: TRBJ1-1
d_gene: TRBD1
v_gene: TRBV2
abundance: NA

CDR3aa: CASSVSISGELFF
CDR3nt: TGTGCCAGCAGCGTCTCAATCTCCGGGGAGCTGTTTTTT
j_gene: TRBJ2-2
d_gene: NA
v_gene: TRBV9
abundance: NA

CDR3aa: CASSPPGQPETQYF
CDR3nt: TGTGCCAGCTCACCACCGGGACAGCCGGAGACCCAGTACTTC
j_gene: TRBJ2-5
d_gene: TRBD1
v_gene: TRBV18
abundance: NA

CDR3aa: CASSPDPLAAGELFF
CDR3nt: TGTGCCAGCAGCCCCGACCCACTAGCGGCCGGGGAGCTGTTTTTT
j_gene: TRBJ2-2
d_gene: TRBD2
v_gene: TRBV11-2
abundance: NA

CDR3aa: CAWSVLATGTDPYEQYF
CDR3nt: TGTGCCTGGAGTGTACTGGCGACCGGGACAGACCCCTACGAGCAGTACTTC
j_gene: TRBJ2-7
d_gene: TRBD1
v_gene: TRBV30
abundance: NA

CDR3aa: CASRPYGNTIYF
CDR3nt: TGTGCCAGCAGGCCTTATGGAAACACCATATATTTT
j_gene: TRBJ1-3
d_gene: NA
v_gene: TRBV12-3/TRBV12-4
abundance: NA

CDR3aa: CASSKPRQGIIVTNEKLFF
CDR3nt: TGTGCCAGCAGCAAGCCTAGACAGGGTATCATCGTAACTAATGAAAAACTGTTTTTT
j_gene: TRBJ1-4
d_gene: NA
v_gene: TRBV21-1
abundance: NA

CDR3aa: CASSDPDRGAAEAFF
CDR3nt: TGTGCCAGCAGCGATCCGGACAGGGGTGCTGCTGAAGCTTTCTTT
j_gene: TRBJ1-1
d_gene: TRBD1
v_gene: TRBV11-1
abundance: NA

CDR3aa: CASSLAQTLENTEAFF
CDR3nt: TGTGCCAGCAGCTTAGCCCAGACATTAGAGAACACTGAAGCTTTCTTT
j_gene: TRBJ1-1
d_gene: NA
v_gene: TRBV7-8
abundance: NA

CDR3aa: CASSLVGPGTEAFF
CDR3nt: TGTGCCAGCAGCTTAGTTGGCCCGGGCACTGAAGCTTTCTTT
j_gene: TRBJ1-1
d_gene: NA
v_gene: TRBV11-3
abundance: NA

CDR3aa: CASSITGLGTGELFF
CDR3nt: TGTGCCAGTAGTATAACAGGGCTTGGGACCGGGGAGCTGTTTTTT
j_gene: TRBJ2-2
d_gene: NA
v_gene: TRBV19
abundance: NA

CDR3aa: CASSIVGGRAQYF
CDR3nt: TGTGCCAGTAGTATAGTAGGCGGGAGGGCGCAGTATTTT
j_gene: TRBJ2-3
d_gene: TRBD2
v_gene: TRBV19
abundance: NA